The clone carrying this T cell receptor beta chain was picked up one time. This entry belongs to a study of T-cell reconstitution after alpha-beta-depleted transplantation in children. V was trimmed by 3 bases and J by 0 bases, leaving 11 bases between them. This CDR3 is 15 amino acids long. The germline V gene encodes CDR1 SGHAT and CDR2 FQNNGV. The authors prepared the TCRbeta library with unique molecular identifiers. TCRdb re-called the PCR reads through MiXCR, storing one row per CDR3 protein. This table has about half a million distinct CDR3 sequences, roughly an eighth appearing once. The genes are TRBV11-2 and TRBJ2-5; TRBD2 is a possible D gene (6 bases). This receptor was identified in a human donor who donated a stem cell graft to a child with combined immunodeficiency. Sample: PBMCs from the stem cell graft donor, taken from the stem cell graft. The DNA of the CDR3 is TGTGCCAGCAGCTTGAGCGGGTTCGACCAAGAGACCCAGTACTTC. It specifies CASSLSGFDQETQYF.